A selection of T cell receptor beta chains follows, all from one sample in a study of T cell clones after liver transplantation. The protocol was immunoSEQ multiplex PCR, while the TCRdb copy is restricted to in-frame clones and leaves out a portion. The sample lists 49,000 or so clones; roughly 70% were seen once. The sample here was CD4+ T cells from blood, taken approximately 54 months after liver transplant. The receptors were sampled from a human patient who received a liver transplant. The graft donor may have contributed some T cells. The CDR3 runs from the conserved cysteine through the conserved F or W. The order of the fields is CDR3 DNA, CDR3 protein, V gene, J gene, clone size, CDR3 length, D gene. The D gene is left open where the match is weak. Where a row states a size, it is once, few, many or the class of an expanded clone; other rows omit it.

CDR3 DNA: TGTGCCAGCAGTGAATGGGTAGGGGTTGATTCACCCCTCCACTTT
CDR3 protein: CASSEWVGVDSPLHF
V gene: TRBV25-1
J gene: TRBJ1-6
clone size: .
CDR3 length: 15
D gene: .

CDR3 DNA: TGTGCCAGCAGGGACTCCGGGACAGAGAGGAAGCAGTACTTC
CDR3 protein: CASRDSGTERKQYF
V gene: TRBV6-1
J gene: TRBJ2-5
clone size: .
CDR3 length: 14
D gene: TRBD1

CDR3 DNA: TGCGCCAGCAGCTTGACTGGTACCGGGGAGCTGTTTTTT
CDR3 protein: CASSLTGTGELFF
V gene: TRBV5-1
J gene: TRBJ2-2
clone size: .
CDR3 length: 13
D gene: .

CDR3 DNA: TGTGCCACCAGCAGAGGAGAAGGGGCCGCAAGGGATCAGCCCCAGCATTTT
CDR3 protein: CATSRGEGAARDQPQHF
V gene: TRBV15
J gene: TRBJ1-5
clone size: .
CDR3 length: 17
D gene: .

CDR3 DNA: TGTGCCATCAGTGATAGGGGATTGGGTAAAGAGACCCAGTACTTC
CDR3 protein: CAISDRGLGKETQYF
V gene: TRBV10-3
J gene: TRBJ2-5
clone size: .
CDR3 length: 15
D gene: .

CDR3 DNA: TGTGCCAGCAGTCCCCCGACAGGGAACTCTCAGCCCCAGCATTTT
CDR3 protein: CASSPPTGNSQPQHF
V gene: TRBV28
J gene: TRBJ1-5
clone size: .
CDR3 length: 15
D gene: TRBD1

CDR3 DNA: TGTGCCTGGAGCGGCGGAGGGACAGGGCGTGAAAAACTGTTTTTT
CDR3 protein: CAWSGGGTGREKLFF
V gene: TRBV30
J gene: TRBJ1-4
clone size: .
CDR3 length: 15
D gene: TRBD1

CDR3 DNA: TGTGCCAGCAACAAGGCCCCGGACAGCCAAGAGACCCAGTACTTC
CDR3 protein: CASNKAPDSQETQYF
V gene: TRBV6-1
J gene: TRBJ2-5
clone size: .
CDR3 length: 15
D gene: .

CDR3 DNA: TGTGCCAGCAAAGAACAGGGAGCCCCTAACTATGGCTACACCTTC
CDR3 protein: CASKEQGAPNYGYTF
V gene: TRBV2
J gene: TRBJ1-2
clone size: many
CDR3 length: 15
D gene: .

CDR3 DNA: TGTGCCAGCAGCTTTTTGGGTGGAACCGGGGAGCTGTTTTTT
CDR3 protein: CASSFLGGTGELFF
V gene: TRBV5-5
J gene: TRBJ2-2
clone size: .
CDR3 length: 14
D gene: .

CDR3 DNA: TGTGCCAGCAGTGGTCCCGGCGGGTACGAGCCCCAGCATTTT
CDR3 protein: CASSGPGGYEPQHF
V gene: TRBV2
J gene: TRBJ1-5
clone size: .
CDR3 length: 14
D gene: .

CDR3 DNA: TGTGCCAGCAGCCTCGGTCCGAGCTCCTATAATTCACCCCTCCACTTT
CDR3 protein: CASSLGPSSYNSPLHF
V gene: TRBV9
J gene: TRBJ1-6
clone size: .
CDR3 length: 16
D gene: .

CDR3 DNA: TGTGCCAGCAGGACAACAGGGGGCGCAGCCGGGGAGCTGTTTTTT
CDR3 protein: CASRTTGGAAGELFF
V gene: TRBV6-5
J gene: TRBJ2-2
clone size: .
CDR3 length: 15
D gene: TRBD1

CDR3 DNA: TGTGCCAGCAGCTTAGAAAATGAGCAGTTCTTC
CDR3 protein: CASSLENEQFF
V gene: TRBV7-2
J gene: TRBJ2-1
clone size: .
CDR3 length: 11
D gene: .

CDR3 DNA: TGTGCCAGCAGTGCGGACAGGTGGAATCAGCCCCAGCATTTT
CDR3 protein: CASSADRWNQPQHF
V gene: TRBV6-5
J gene: TRBJ1-5
clone size: .
CDR3 length: 14
D gene: TRBD1

CDR3 DNA: TGTGCCAGCAGCCCGTTCTCCCACTCTGGAAACACCATATATTTT
CDR3 protein: CASSPFSHSGNTIYF
V gene: TRBV7-2
J gene: TRBJ1-3
clone size: .
CDR3 length: 15
D gene: .

CDR3 DNA: TGCGCCAGCAGCTTGGGGGGCGCGGGGCCGAGCAATCAGCCCCAGCATTTT
CDR3 protein: CASSLGGAGPSNQPQHF
V gene: TRBV5-1
J gene: TRBJ1-5
clone size: .
CDR3 length: 17
D gene: .

CDR3 DNA: TGTGCCAGCAGCGCGAGACTAGCTGGCAATGAGCAGTTCTTC
CDR3 protein: CASSARLAGNEQFF
V gene: TRBV2
J gene: TRBJ2-1
clone size: many
CDR3 length: 14
D gene: TRBD2

CDR3 DNA: TGTGCCAGCAGTGAAGCAGGGGTGTCGGGGGGGAACAATGAGCAGTTCTTC
CDR3 protein: CASSEAGVSGGNNEQFF
V gene: TRBV2
J gene: TRBJ2-1
clone size: .
CDR3 length: 17
D gene: TRBD2

CDR3 DNA: TGTGCCAGCAGTCCTTCTATAGGGCCCGACGCAGATACGCAGTATTTT
CDR3 protein: CASSPSIGPDADTQYF
V gene: TRBV6-6
J gene: TRBJ2-3
clone size: .
CDR3 length: 16
D gene: .

CDR3 DNA: TGTGCCACCGGGACGGTCTCAGGCGGCTCACCCCTCCACTTT
CDR3 protein: CATGTVSGGSPLHF
V gene: TRBV2
J gene: TRBJ1-6
clone size: .
CDR3 length: 14
D gene: .

CDR3 DNA: TGTGCCAGCAGCGGCGGACAGACGAACACCGGGGAGCTGTTTTTT
CDR3 protein: CASSGGQTNTGELFF
V gene: TRBV4-2
J gene: TRBJ2-2
clone size: few
CDR3 length: 15
D gene: .

CDR3 DNA: TGTGCCAGCAGTGAGCGGACAGGGGGTGCTGAGCAGTTCTTC
CDR3 protein: CASSERTGGAEQFF
V gene: TRBV2
J gene: TRBJ2-1
clone size: .
CDR3 length: 14
D gene: TRBD1

CDR3 DNA: TGTGCCAGCAGCGTAGCCCCCGGTCGGGGACAGCCCCAGCATTTT
CDR3 protein: CASSVAPGRGQPQHF
V gene: TRBV9
J gene: TRBJ1-5
clone size: .
CDR3 length: 15
D gene: .

CDR3 DNA: TGTGCCAGCAGTGGCGAACGGAAACCCCCACTCTTC
CDR3 protein: CASSGERKPPLF
V gene: TRBV2
J gene: TRBJ2-1
clone size: .
CDR3 length: 12
D gene: .

CDR3 DNA: TGTGCCACCAGCACTGGGAGCACCTACGGCATTCAGTACTTC
CDR3 protein: CATSTGSTYGIQYF
V gene: TRBV15
J gene: TRBJ2-4
clone size: .
CDR3 length: 14
D gene: .

CDR3 DNA: TGTGCCAGCAGTTTATTCGGTTTGACAGGGGAGGAGCAGTACTTC
CDR3 protein: CASSLFGLTGEEQYF
V gene: TRBV28
J gene: TRBJ2-7
clone size: .
CDR3 length: 15
D gene: TRBD1

CDR3 DNA: TGTGCCAGCAAAGCGTCGGCCCGAGGGAACACTGAAGCTTTCTTT
CDR3 protein: CASKASARGNTEAFF
V gene: TRBV6-5
J gene: TRBJ1-1
clone size: once
CDR3 length: 15
D gene: .

CDR3 DNA: TGTGCCAGCAGCTTAGCCTTGGGGGGTTCCGGGGAGCTGTTTTTT
CDR3 protein: CASSLALGGSGELFF
V gene: TRBV7-2
J gene: TRBJ2-2
clone size: .
CDR3 length: 15
D gene: .

CDR3 DNA: TGTGCCAGCAGTGCCCGGACAGGGGAAAGTAATTCACCCCTCCACTTT
CDR3 protein: CASSARTGESNSPLHF
V gene: TRBV2
J gene: TRBJ1-6
clone size: once
CDR3 length: 16
D gene: TRBD1

CDR3 DNA: TGTGCCAGCAGTCCAGCCCGGAGTGAGCAGTACTTC
CDR3 protein: CASSPARSEQYF
V gene: TRBV6-6
J gene: TRBJ2-7
clone size: many
CDR3 length: 12
D gene: .

CDR3 DNA: TGTGCCAGCAGGGATCCGGGAGGCTCTTCCTACAATGAGCAGTTCTTC
CDR3 protein: CASRDPGGSSYNEQFF
V gene: TRBV28
J gene: TRBJ2-1
clone size: .
CDR3 length: 16
D gene: TRBD2

CDR3 DNA: TGTGCCAGCAGCGCCCCAACCGAGACATCCTACGAGCAGTACTTC
CDR3 protein: CASSAPTETSYEQYF
V gene: TRBV7-2
J gene: TRBJ2-7
clone size: .
CDR3 length: 15
D gene: .